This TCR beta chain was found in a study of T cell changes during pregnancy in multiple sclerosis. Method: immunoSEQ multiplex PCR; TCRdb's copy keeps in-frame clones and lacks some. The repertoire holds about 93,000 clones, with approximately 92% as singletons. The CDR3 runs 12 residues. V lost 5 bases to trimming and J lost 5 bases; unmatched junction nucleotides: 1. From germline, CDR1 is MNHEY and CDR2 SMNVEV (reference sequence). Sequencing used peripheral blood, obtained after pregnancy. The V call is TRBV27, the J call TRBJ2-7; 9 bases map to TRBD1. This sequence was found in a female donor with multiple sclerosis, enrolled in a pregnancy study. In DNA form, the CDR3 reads TGTGCCAGCAGTAGGACAGGGGACGAGCAGTACTTC. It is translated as CASSRTGDEQYF.